A single sample gave rise to the 30 T cell receptor beta chains below, sequenced in a study of shared clonotypes between healthy human individuals. Data came from immunoSEQ multiplex PCR; TCRdb stores just in-frame clones and leaves some out. The table lists more than 550,000 clones, over 60% of them singletons, with approximately 1.7% in the top ten. The sample taken for sequencing was memory CD4+ T cells sorted from blood. Subset described: CD45RA-negative fraction. The receptors shown here come from a woman under 40 in good health.

The rearrangement uses TRBV19 and TRBJ2-1; D tentatively fits TRBD1 or TRBD2 (6 bases each). Germline-derived CDR1 and CDR2 are LNHDA and SQIVND (reference sequence). CDR3 length equals 14 residues. V lost 4 bases to trimming and J lost 4 bases, with 11 bases between them. As DNA, the CDR3 is TGTGCCAGTAGTACCCAGGGGACTTACAATGAGCAGTTCTTC. Translation gives CASSTQGTYNEQFF.

The chain combines TRBV4-2 with TRBJ1-2; TRBD1 aligns across 7 bases. Germline V gene data show CDR1 as LGHNA and CDR2 as YNFKEQ. The trim removed 6 bases at V and 4 bases at J, leaving 11 bases unmatched. The CDR3 sequence is 15 residues long. Here the CDR3 reads CASRPRTGASYGYTF. CDR3 coding DNA: TGTGCCAGCAGACCGCGAACAGGGGCCTCCTATGGCTACACCTTC.

V and J are TRBV6-1 and TRBJ2-5; D unclear. Germline loops: CDR1 MNHNS, CDR2 SASEGT. The germline V and J ends were trimmed by 2 bases and 1 base, with 14 bases remaining between them. The CDR3 loop spans 16 amino acids. CDR3 loop: CASSENGLAVQETQYF. CDR3 sequence (DNA): TGTGCCAGCAGTGAAAACGGTCTGGCGGTCCAAGAGACCCAGTACTTC.

This clone was detected only once. The chain uses TRBV7-8 and TRBJ1-4, with unresolved D. Trimming took off 3 bases at V and 8 bases at J, with 13 bases between the two ends. Germline V gene sequence: CDR1 SGHVS, CDR2 FQNEAQ. This CDR3 contains 14 residues. CDR3 protein: CASSLMMVTEKLFF. CDR3 nucleotide sequence: TGTGCCAGCAGCTTGATGATGGTGACCGAAAAACTGTTTTTT.

The chain has TRBV4-1 and TRBJ2-7, with D perhaps matching TRBD2 (5 bases). CDR1 and CDR2 (germline): MGHRA, YSYEKL. CDR3 size: 16 residues. Between the trimmed V and J ends, which lost 1 base and 1 base, there was a span of 14 bases. CDR3 sequence: CASSQGLASRSYEQYF. Written as DNA, the CDR3 is TGCGCCAGCAGCCAAGGTCTGGCTAGCAGGTCCTACGAGCAGTACTTC.

Here the CDR3 reads CASTQGWGTEAFF. As DNA, the CDR3 is TGTGCCAGTACGCAGGGGTGGGGCACTGAAGCTTTCTTT. The rearrangement links TRBV19 to TRBJ1-1; tentative D call: TRBD1 (6 bases). Germline CDR1 and CDR2: LNHDA and SQIVND (reference sequence). The CDR3 extends over 13 amino acids. V was shortened by 7 bases and J by 4 bases, with 13 bases between the two germline ends.

This clone occurred once. V usage is TRBV7-8 and J usage is TRBJ1-2; D remains unclear. Trimming removed 1 base from V and 0 bases from J, with 12 bases in between. Germline V gene data show CDR1 as SGHVS and CDR2 as FQNEAQ. This CDR3 spans 16 amino acids. CDR3 DNA sequence: TGTGCCAGCAGCTTAGTATTTCAGGAATCTAACTATGGCTACACCTTC. Protein: CASSLVFQESNYGYTF.

The V gene is TRBV15, the J gene TRBJ2-1; D unresolved. V lost 5 bases and J lost 5, with 10 bases in between. CDR1 and CDR2 from the germline V gene are LNHNV and YYDKDF (reference sequence). The CDR3 has 13 amino acids. In DNA form, the CDR3 reads TGTGCCACCAGCTACAATCAGGACAATGAGCAGTTCTTC. Translated: CATSYNQDNEQFF.

This chain uses TRBV19 with TRBJ1-5; maybe TRBD1 (5 bases). The CDR3 is 15 amino acids. The germline V gene encodes CDR1 LNHDA and CDR2 SQIVND (reference sequence). Trimming shortened V by 4 bases and J by 4 bases, and 14 bases separated the two germline ends. The CDR3 DNA reads as TGTGCCAGTAGTACCCTCCTGACAGAGAATCAGCCCCAGCATTTT. Protein sequence: CASSTLLTENQPQHF. The full variable domain, completed using reference TRBV19 and TRBJ1-5, is DGGITQSPKYLFRKEGQNVTLSCEQNLNHDAMYWYRQDPGQGLRLIYYSQIVNDFQKGDIAEGYSVSREKKESFPLTVTSAQKNPTAFYLCASSTLLTENQPQHFGDGTRLSIL.

The V gene is TRBV29-1, the J gene TRBJ2-2, with TRBD1 identical over 9 bases. This CDR3 has 13 residues. CDR1 is SQVTM and CDR2 is ANQGSEA in the germline V gene. As DNA, the CDR3 is TGCAGTCCCCGGGACAGGGACACCGGGGAGCTGTTTTTT. Encoded protein: CSPRDRDTGELFF.

V gene TRBV19 combines with J gene TRBJ2-7; no firm D call. Germline values: CDR1 LNHDA, CDR2 SQIVND (reference sequence). CDR3 length: 13 amino acids. With 3 bases removed from V and 0 bases from J, the gap between germline ends came to 6 bases. CDR3 nucleotides: TGTGCCAGTAGTATGTGGGGCTCCTACGAGCAGTACTTC. Translated: CASSMWGSYEQYF.

The gene calls are TRBV28 and TRBJ2-1, with D perhaps being TRBD1 or TRBD2 (5 bases each). Trimming shortened V by 8 bases and J by 2 bases, and 22 bases separated the two germline ends. CDR3 size: 17 residues. Germline V gene data show CDR1 as MDHEN and CDR2 as SYDVKM. The CDR3 DNA is TGTGCCAGCGTGCCCTTGAGGGGAGTGGGGACCTACAATGAGCAGTTCTTC. The encoded protein is CASVPLRGVGTYNEQFF.

Comment on this clone: This same CDR3 is encoded by further DNA sequences in the sample. This chain connects TRBV5-1 to TRBJ2-1; TRBD2 might be the D (5 bases). V dropped 2 bases and J dropped 1 base, with 7 bases sitting between them. The CDR3 contains 14 residues. Per germline, CDR1 SGHRS and CDR2 YFSETQ. The CDR3 nucleotides are TGCGCCAGCAGCTTCGGGGAATCCTACAATGAGCAGTTCTTC. This codes for CASSFGESYNEQFF.

V is TRBV7-9 and J is TRBJ1-1, with D perhaps matching TRBD1 (5 bases). From germline, CDR1 is SEHNR and CDR2 FQNEAQ (reference sequence). V dropped 5 bases and J dropped 11 bases, with 12 bases sitting between them. The CDR3 has 11 residues. CDR3 residues: CASSEGTRAFF. The DNA of the CDR3 is TGTGCCAGCAGCGAGGGGACTCGGGCTTTCTTT.

J is TRBJ2-7 and V is TRBV7-9; 9 nucleotides line up with TRBD1. CDR1 and CDR2 from the germline V gene are SEHNR and FQNEAQ (reference sequence). V lost 4 bases and J lost 5; bases outside the gene matches: 6. CDR3 length equals 14 residues. The CDR3 protein is CASSWGQGPDEQYF. DNA for the CDR3: TGTGCCAGCAGCTGGGGACAGGGCCCCGACGAGCAGTACTTC.

This clone has just one count. In DNA, the CDR3 is TGTGCCAGCAGCTCGCTCCAGGGCAGGGCAATAGATACGCAGTATTTT. It is translated as CASSSLQGRAIDTQYF. The rearrangement uses TRBV11-2 and TRBJ2-3; possibly TRBD1 for D (5 bases). In germline, CDR1 is SGHAT, CDR2 FQNNGV. CDR3 length: 16 residues. Deletions cut 4 bases from V and 5 bases from J, with 19 bases between.

The rearrangement links TRBV10-3 to TRBJ2-7; D is undetermined. The V end lost 3 bases, the J end lost 3 bases, and 12 bases lay between the germline ends. This CDR3 is 14 amino acids long. Germline CDR1 and CDR2: ENHRY and SYGVKD. The CDR3: CAISDPPQIYEQYF. The CDR3 bases are TGTGCCATCAGTGACCCCCCCCAGATCTACGAGCAGTACTTC.

The V gene is TRBV5-8, the J gene TRBJ2-1; a weak D match, TRBD2 (5 bases). The CDR3 has 13 residues. V lost 4 bases, J lost 7 bases, and 12 bases lay in between. Germline V gene sequence: CDR1 SGHTS, CDR2 YDEGEE. CDR3 sequence: CASSKEARNEQFF. CDR3 nucleotide sequence: TGTGCCAGCAGCAAGGAGGCACGGAATGAGCAGTTCTTC.

The chain recombines TRBV5-1 with TRBJ1-2; D is undetermined. Germline V gives CDR1 SGHRS, CDR2 YFSETQ. This CDR3 has 12 amino acids. Trimming removed 5 bases at V and 1 base at J, with 6 bases between. CDR3 coding DNA: TGCGCCAGCAGGGCGAATAACTATGGCTACACCTTC. It encodes CASRANNYGYTF. Looking up the rest from reference TRBV5-1 and TRBJ1-2 gives the full variable domain: KAGVTQTPRYLIKTRGQQVTLSCSPISGHRSVSWYQQTPGQGLQFLFEYFSETQRNKGNFPGRFSGRQFSNSRSEMNVSTLELGDSALYLCASRANNYGYTFGSGTRLTVV.

This chain links TRBV18 with TRBJ2-5; D remains unclear. The V end lost 0 bases, the J end lost 1 base, and 6 bases lay between the germline ends. Germline assignment: CDR1 KGHSH and CDR2 LQKENI. The CDR3 loop spans 14 amino acids. The CDR3 sequence: CASSPPYSQETQYF. CDR3 in DNA: TGTGCCAGCTCACCACCCTACAGCCAAGAGACCCAGTACTTC.

In its sample, this clone was seen a few times. The chain joins TRBV7-2 to TRBJ2-3; 10 nucleotides match TRBD1. The V gene end was trimmed by 0 bases and the J gene end by 5 bases; junction bases not matched to a gene: 5. Germline V CDR1 and CDR2: SGHTA, FQGNSA. CDR3 length equals 16 residues. The CDR3 spells CASSLARQGAGDTQYF. The CDR3 nucleotides read TGTGCCAGCAGCTTAGCGCGACAGGGGGCTGGAGATACGCAGTATTTT.

The J gene is TRBJ1-6, the V gene TRBV7-2; a possible D gene is TRBD1 (5 bases). The length of the CDR3 is 15 residues. Deletions cut 0 bases from V and 7 bases from J, with 10 bases between. The germline CDR1 and CDR2 sequences are SGHTA and FQGNSA. The CDR3 here is CASSLATGHNSPLHF. For the CDR3, the DNA is TGTGCCAGCAGCTTAGCGACGGGGCACAATTCACCCCTCCACTTT.

The J gene is TRBJ2-2, the V gene TRBV7-7; the D gene could be TRBD1 or TRBD2 (6 bases each). The CDR3 consists of 15 residues. The V gene lost 4 bases and the J gene lost 6 bases, with 15 bases spanning the gap. Germline assignment: CDR1 SSHAT and CDR2 FNYEAQ (reference sequence). The CDR3 DNA is TGTGCCAGCAGCTCCGAAGGGGGGCCTCCCGGGGAGCTGTTTTTT. Its translation is CASSSEGGPPGELFF.

On this clone itself: A single base separates this from a much larger clone, so it may be a read error. Other DNA sequences in this specimen translate into the identical CDR3. The V call is TRBV7-2, the J call TRBJ1-1, with D tentatively TRBD1 (5 bases). This CDR3 contains 13 residues. Germline V CDR1 and CDR2: SGHTA, FQGNSA. Deletions cut 5 bases from V and 3 bases from J, with 10 bases between. As DNA, the CDR3 is TGTGCCAGCAGCCCTCAGGGTGACACTGAAGCTTTCTTT. Amino acids: CASSPQGDTEAFF.

This chain links TRBV20-1 with TRBJ2-1; D is unclear. This CDR3 spans 10 amino acids. V dropped 5 bases and J dropped 8 bases, with 7 bases sitting between them. CDR1 and CDR2 (germline): DFQATT, SNEGSKA (reference sequence). The DNA for the CDR3 is TGCAGTGCTCGAAATTATGAGCAGTTCTTC. This encodes CSARNYEQFF.

The chain combines TRBV7-6 with TRBJ1-1; 8 bases line up with TRBD1. Germline CDR1 and CDR2: SGHVS and FNYEAQ. The CDR3 has 15 amino acids. J lost 1 base, V lost 5 bases, and 6 bases had no gene match. Here the CDR3 DNA reads TGTGCCAGCAGCCCTAGGACAGGGCCGAACACTGAAGCTTTCTTT. It specifies CASSPRTGPNTEAFF.

The CDR3 region has the DNA TGCAGCGTTGAAAAGGGGGCTCAAGAGACCCAGTACTTC. It specifies CSVEKGAQETQYF. V usage is TRBV29-1 and J usage is TRBJ2-5; 7 bases are a match to TRBD1. The germline V gene has CDR1 SQVTM and CDR2 ANQGSEA. There are 13 residues in the CDR3. V dropped 2 bases and J dropped 2; count of bases not matched to a gene: 2.

With regard to this clone: With a much larger clone just one base away, this may be a read error. At the DNA level, this CDR3 is encoded by other sequences in the same sample as well. CDR3 residues: CASSLSSGAYNEQFF. In nucleotides, the CDR3 is TGCGCCAGCAGCTTGTCTAGCGGAGCTTACAATGAGCAGTTCTTC. V gene TRBV5-1 combines with J gene TRBJ2-1; 7 nucleotides align to TRBD2. The CDR3 loop spans 15 amino acids. Germline loops: CDR1 SGHRS, CDR2 YFSETQ. J lost 4 bases, V lost 1 base, and 5 bases had no gene match.

The rearrangement uses TRBV4-1 and TRBJ2-1; 11 bases are a match to TRBD2. From germline, CDR1 is MGHRA and CDR2 YSYEKL. J was trimmed by 7 bases and V by 3 bases; bases with no gene match: 5. This CDR3 region has 15 residues. Here the CDR3 reads CASSHTSGSMNEQFF. The CDR3 DNA follows: TGCGCCAGCAGCCATACTAGCGGGAGCATGAATGAGCAGTTCTTC.

The chain couples TRBV6-5 to TRBJ1-1; no firm D call. This CDR3 has 15 residues. CDR1 is MNHEY and CDR2 is SVGAGI in the germline V gene. V was shortened by 2 bases and J by 0 bases, with 10 bases between the two germline ends. CDR3: CASSYDVSVNTEAFF. The CDR3 bases are TGTGCCAGCAGTTACGATGTATCAGTGAACACTGAAGCTTTCTTT.